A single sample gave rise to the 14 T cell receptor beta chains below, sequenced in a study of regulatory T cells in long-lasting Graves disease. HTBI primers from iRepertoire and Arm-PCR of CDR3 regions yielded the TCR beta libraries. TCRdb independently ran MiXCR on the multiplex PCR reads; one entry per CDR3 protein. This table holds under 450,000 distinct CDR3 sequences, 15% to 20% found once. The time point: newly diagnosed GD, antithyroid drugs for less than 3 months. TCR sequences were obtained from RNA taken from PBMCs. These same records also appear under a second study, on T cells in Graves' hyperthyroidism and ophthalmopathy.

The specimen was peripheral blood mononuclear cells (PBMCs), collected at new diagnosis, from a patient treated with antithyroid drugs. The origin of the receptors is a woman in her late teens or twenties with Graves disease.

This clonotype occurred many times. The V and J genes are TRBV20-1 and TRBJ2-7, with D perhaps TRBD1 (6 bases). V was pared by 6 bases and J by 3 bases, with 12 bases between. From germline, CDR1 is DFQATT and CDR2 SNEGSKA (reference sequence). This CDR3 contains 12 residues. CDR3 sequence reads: CSASRDNYEQYF. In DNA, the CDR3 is TGCAGTGCGAGCCGGGACAACTACGAGCAGTACTTC.

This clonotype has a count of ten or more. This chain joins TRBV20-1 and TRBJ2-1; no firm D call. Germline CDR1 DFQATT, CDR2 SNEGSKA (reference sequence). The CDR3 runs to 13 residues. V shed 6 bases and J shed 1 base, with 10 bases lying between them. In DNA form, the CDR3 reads TGCAGTGCGGAAGCGCCTTCCTACAATGAGCAGTTCTTC. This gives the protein CSAEAPSYNEQFF.

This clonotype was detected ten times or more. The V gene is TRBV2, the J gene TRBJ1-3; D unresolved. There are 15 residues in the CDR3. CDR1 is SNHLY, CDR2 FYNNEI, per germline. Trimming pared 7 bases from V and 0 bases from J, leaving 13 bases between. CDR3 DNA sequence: TGTGCCAGCACCCTGACCGGGGTCTCTGGAAACACCATATATTTT. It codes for CASTLTGVSGNTIYF.

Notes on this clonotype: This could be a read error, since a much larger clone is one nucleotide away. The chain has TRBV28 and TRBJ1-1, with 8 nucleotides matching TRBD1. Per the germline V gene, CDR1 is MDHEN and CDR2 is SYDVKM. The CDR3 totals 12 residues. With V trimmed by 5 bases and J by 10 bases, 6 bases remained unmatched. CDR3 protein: CASSPIGQGAFF. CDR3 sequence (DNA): TGTGCCAGCAGTCCCATAGGACAGGGAGCTTTCTTT.

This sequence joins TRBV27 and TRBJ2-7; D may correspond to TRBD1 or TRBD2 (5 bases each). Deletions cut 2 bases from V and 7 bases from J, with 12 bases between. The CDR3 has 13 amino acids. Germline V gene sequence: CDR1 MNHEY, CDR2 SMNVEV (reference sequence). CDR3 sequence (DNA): TGTGCCAGCAGTTTAAGGGGACCTCGGGAGCAGTACTTC. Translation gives CASSLRGPREQYF.

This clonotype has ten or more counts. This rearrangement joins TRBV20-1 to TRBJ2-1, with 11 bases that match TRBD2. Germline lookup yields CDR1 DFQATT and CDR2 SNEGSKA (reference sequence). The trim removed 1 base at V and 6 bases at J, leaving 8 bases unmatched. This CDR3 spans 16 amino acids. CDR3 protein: CSARVFLAGGFNEQFF. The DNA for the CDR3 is TGCAGTGCTAGAGTCTTCCTAGCGGGGGGTTTCAATGAGCAGTTCTTC.

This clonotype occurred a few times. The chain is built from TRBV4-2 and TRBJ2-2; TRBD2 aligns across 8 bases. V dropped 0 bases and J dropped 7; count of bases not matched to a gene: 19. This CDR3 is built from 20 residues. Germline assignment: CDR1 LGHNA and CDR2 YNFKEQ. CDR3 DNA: TGTGCCAGCAGCCAAGAAGGGTACGCGGGGACTAGTGGTTGGATCGGGGAGCTGTTTTTT. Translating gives CASSQEGYAGTSGWIGELFF.

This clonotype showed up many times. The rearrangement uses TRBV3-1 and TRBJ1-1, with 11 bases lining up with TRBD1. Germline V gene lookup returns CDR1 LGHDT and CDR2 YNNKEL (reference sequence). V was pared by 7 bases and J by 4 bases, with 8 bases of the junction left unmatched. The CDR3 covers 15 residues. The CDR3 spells CASTHRGQGATEAFF. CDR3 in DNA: TGTGCCAGCACCCACCGAGGACAGGGGGCCACTGAAGCTTTCTTT.

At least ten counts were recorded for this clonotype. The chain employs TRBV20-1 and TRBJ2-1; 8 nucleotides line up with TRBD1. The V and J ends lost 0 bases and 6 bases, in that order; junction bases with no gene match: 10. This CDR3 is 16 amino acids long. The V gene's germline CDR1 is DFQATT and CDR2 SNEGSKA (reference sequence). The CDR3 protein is CSARDRRQGTLNEQFF. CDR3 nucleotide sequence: TGCAGTGCTAGAGATCGACGACAGGGGACCCTCAATGAGCAGTTCTTC.

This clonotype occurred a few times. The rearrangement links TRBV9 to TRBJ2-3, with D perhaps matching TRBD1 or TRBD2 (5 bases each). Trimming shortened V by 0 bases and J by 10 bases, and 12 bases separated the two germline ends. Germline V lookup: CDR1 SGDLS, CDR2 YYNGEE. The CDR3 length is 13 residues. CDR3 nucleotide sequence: TGTGCCAGCAGCGTAGGGGACGAGCTTGCGCAGTATTTT. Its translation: CASSVGDELAQYF.

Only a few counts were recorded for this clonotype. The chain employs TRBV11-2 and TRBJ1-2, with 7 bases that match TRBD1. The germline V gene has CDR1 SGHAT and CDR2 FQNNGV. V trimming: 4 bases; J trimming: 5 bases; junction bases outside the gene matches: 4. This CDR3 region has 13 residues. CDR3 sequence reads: CASSSGTEYGYTF. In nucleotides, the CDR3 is TGTGCCAGCAGCTCCGGGACAGAGTATGGCTACACCTTC.

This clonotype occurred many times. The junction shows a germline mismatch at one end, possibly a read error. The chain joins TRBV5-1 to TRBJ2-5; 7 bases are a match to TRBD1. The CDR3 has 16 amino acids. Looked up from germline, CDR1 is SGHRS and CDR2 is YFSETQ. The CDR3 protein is CASSWRPTGLEETQYF. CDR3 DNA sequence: TGTGCCAGCAGCTGGCGTCCGACAGGGTTAGAAGAGACCCAGTACTTC.

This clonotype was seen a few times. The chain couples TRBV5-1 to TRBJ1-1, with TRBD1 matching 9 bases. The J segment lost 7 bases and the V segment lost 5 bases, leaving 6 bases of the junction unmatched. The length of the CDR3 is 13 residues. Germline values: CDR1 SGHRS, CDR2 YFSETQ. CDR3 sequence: CASRGTGRYEAFF. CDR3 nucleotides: TGCGCCAGCAGGGGGACAGGGCGTTATGAAGCTTTCTTT.

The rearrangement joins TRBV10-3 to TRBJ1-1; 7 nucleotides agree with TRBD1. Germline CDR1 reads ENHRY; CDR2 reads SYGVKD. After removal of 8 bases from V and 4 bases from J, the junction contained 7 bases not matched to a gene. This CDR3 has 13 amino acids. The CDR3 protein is CAIGQGVFTEAFF. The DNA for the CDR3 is TGTGCCATCGGGCAGGGGGTGTTCACTGAAGCTTTCTTT.